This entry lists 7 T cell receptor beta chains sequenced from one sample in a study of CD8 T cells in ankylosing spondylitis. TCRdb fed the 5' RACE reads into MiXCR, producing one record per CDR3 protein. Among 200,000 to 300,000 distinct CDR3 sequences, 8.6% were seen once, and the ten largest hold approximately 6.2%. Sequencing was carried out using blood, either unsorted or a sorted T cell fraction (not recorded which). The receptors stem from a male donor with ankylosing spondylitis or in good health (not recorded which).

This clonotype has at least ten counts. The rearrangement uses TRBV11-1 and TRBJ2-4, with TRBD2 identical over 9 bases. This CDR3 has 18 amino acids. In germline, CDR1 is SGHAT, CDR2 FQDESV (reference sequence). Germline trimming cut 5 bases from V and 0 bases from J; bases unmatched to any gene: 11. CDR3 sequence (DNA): TGTGCCAGCAGCCCCCCAGGCGGGAGGGCGTTAGCCAAAAACATTCAGTACTTC. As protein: CASSPPGGRALAKNIQYF.

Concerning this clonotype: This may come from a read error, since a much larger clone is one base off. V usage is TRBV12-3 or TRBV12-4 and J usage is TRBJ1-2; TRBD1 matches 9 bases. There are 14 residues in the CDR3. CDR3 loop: CTSSLGDRDYGYTF. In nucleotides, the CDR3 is TGTACCAGCAGTCTAGGGGACAGGGACTATGGCTACACCTTC.

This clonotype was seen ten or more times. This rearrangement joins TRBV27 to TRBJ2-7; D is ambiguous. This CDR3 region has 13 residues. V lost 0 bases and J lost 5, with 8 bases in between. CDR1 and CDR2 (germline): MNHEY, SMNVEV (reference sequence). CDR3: CASSLSIYHEQYF. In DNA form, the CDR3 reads TGTGCCAGCAGTTTATCCATTTACCACGAGCAGTACTTC.

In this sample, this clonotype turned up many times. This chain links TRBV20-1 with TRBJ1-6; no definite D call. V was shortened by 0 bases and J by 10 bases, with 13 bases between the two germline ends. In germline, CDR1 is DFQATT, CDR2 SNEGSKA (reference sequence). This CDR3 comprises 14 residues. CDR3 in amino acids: CSAREAGLESPLHF. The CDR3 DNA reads TGCAGTGCTAGAGAGGCGGGATTGGAGTCACCCCTCCACTTT.

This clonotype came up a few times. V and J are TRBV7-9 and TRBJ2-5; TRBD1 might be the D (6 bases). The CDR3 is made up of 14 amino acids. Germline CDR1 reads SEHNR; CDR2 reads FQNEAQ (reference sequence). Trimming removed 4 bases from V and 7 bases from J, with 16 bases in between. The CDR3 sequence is CASSSQGARGTQYF. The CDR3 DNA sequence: TGTGCCAGCAGCTCACAGGGAGCAAGAGGGACCCAGTACTTC.

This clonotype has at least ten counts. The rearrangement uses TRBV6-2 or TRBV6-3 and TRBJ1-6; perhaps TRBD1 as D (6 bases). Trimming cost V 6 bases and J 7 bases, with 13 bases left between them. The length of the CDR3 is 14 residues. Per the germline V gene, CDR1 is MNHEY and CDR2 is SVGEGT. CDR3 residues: CASRSTGRNSPLHF. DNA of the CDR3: TGTGCCAGCAGGAGTACAGGGAGAAATTCACCCCTCCACTTT.

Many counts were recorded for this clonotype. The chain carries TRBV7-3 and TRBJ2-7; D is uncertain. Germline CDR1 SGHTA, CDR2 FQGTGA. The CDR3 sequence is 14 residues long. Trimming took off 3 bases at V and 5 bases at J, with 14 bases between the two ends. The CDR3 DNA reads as TGTGCCAGCAGCTTCGGACCCCGCAGCGACGAGCAGTACTTC. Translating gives CASSFGPRSDEQYF.